One sample yielded the 18 T cell receptor beta chains listed below, sequenced in a study of T cell responses to AZD1222 COVID-19 vaccine. Sequencing used immunoSEQ multiplex PCR; TCRdb keeps in-frame clones, though not all of them. The sample contains roughly 180,000 clones, 90% to 95% of which appear only once. Sequencing was performed on peripheral blood, taken on day 0 of AZD1222 vaccination. The receptors were gathered from an adult in good health.

The CDR3 DNA reads as TGCGCCAGCAGCTCACAAGCAACTAATGAAAAACTGTTTTTT. Translated, it gives CASSSQATNEKLFF. The gene calls are TRBV5-1 and TRBJ1-4, with D unresolved. V lost 3 bases to trimming and J lost 0 bases, with 6 bases between them. The CDR3 has 14 residues. CDR1 and CDR2 (germline): SGHRS, YFSETQ.

This chain links TRBV28 with TRBJ1-1; a weak D match, TRBD1 (5 bases). CDR3 length equals 17 residues. Trimming cost V 3 bases and J 0 bases, with 17 bases left between them. Germline V gives CDR1 MDHEN, CDR2 SYDVKM. As DNA, the CDR3 is TGTGCCAGCAGTTTCGAGGTTGGGAGGGGAATGAACACTGAAGCTTTCTTT. Protein product: CASSFEVGRGMNTEAFF.

The rearrangement links TRBV15 to TRBJ1-6; D unresolved. The germline V and J ends were trimmed by 0 bases and 0 bases, with 18 bases remaining between them. Looked up from germline, CDR1 is LNHNV and CDR2 is YYDKDF (reference sequence). This CDR3 region has 20 residues. This CDR3 reads CATSRDGPPFHSSYNSPLHF. The CDR3 nucleotides read TGTGCCACCAGCAGAGATGGCCCCCCCTTTCATAGCTCCTATAATTCACCCCTCCACTTT.

The rearrangement joins TRBV6-6 to TRBJ2-1, with 10 nucleotides matching TRBD1. The CDR3 spans 16 residues. The V and J ends lost 5 bases and 4 bases, in that order; junction bases with no gene match: 8. The germline V gene has CDR1 MNHNY and CDR2 SVGAGI (reference sequence). The CDR3 loop is CASSNRQGARYNEQFF. The CDR3 DNA reads as TGTGCCAGCAGTAATCGACAGGGGGCGCGGTACAATGAGCAGTTCTTC.

J is TRBJ1-4 and V is TRBV19; D remains ambiguous. Trimming took off 6 bases at V and 11 bases at J, with 19 bases between the two ends. This CDR3 is built from 14 residues. In germline, CDR1 is LNHDA, CDR2 SQIVND (reference sequence). CDR3 protein: CASSGGDLARKLFF. DNA for the CDR3: TGTGCCAGTAGCGGTGGGGATCTAGCTCGGAAACTGTTTTTT.

V gene TRBV19 combines with J gene TRBJ2-1, with TRBD2 identical over 13 bases. In germline, CDR1 is LNHDA, CDR2 SQIVND (reference sequence). The CDR3 covers 15 residues. The V and J ends lost 6 bases and 5 bases, in that order; junction bases with no gene match: 4. The CDR3, as DNA: TGTGCCAGTAGGAGACTAGCGGGAGGAAACAATGAGCAGTTCTTC. Protein product: CASRRLAGGNNEQFF.

This sequence joins TRBV27 and TRBJ2-7, with a weak D call TRBD1 (5 bases). Trimming took 6 bases from V and 6 from J, leaving 12 bases between them. Germline V lookup: CDR1 MNHEY, CDR2 SMNVEV (reference sequence). This CDR3 contains 12 residues. CDR3 nucleotides: TGTGCCAGCAGAACAGGTTCGGTCGAGCAGTACTTC. It encodes CASRTGSVEQYF.

The V call is TRBV15, the J call TRBJ1-6; no clear D gene. The CDR3 covers 15 residues. Germline CDR1 is LNHNV and CDR2 is YYDKDF (reference sequence). Trimming pared 0 bases from V and 8 bases from J, leaving 11 bases between. This chain's CDR3 is CATSRDEGRDSPLHF. DNA for the CDR3: TGTGCCACCAGCAGAGACGAGGGAAGGGATTCACCCCTCCACTTT.

The chain combines TRBV19 with TRBJ1-5, with 7 bases lining up with TRBD1. Germline values: CDR1 LNHDA, CDR2 SQIVND (reference sequence). The CDR3 length is 14 residues. J gave up 4 bases and V 3 bases, and 3 bases lay outside the gene matches. The CDR3, as DNA: TGTGCCAGTAGTATCGGACAGGTTAATCAGCCCCAGCATTTT. Its translation: CASSIGQVNQPQHF.

There are a few counts of this clone. The rearrangement links TRBV5-1 to TRBJ2-1; D might be TRBD1 or TRBD2, each matching 5 bases. CDR3 length equals 16 residues. Germline V gene sequence: CDR1 SGHRS, CDR2 YFSETQ. The V and J ends lost 1 base and 1 base respectively, with 12 bases between them. The CDR3 reads CASSLMWGISYNEQFF. DNA of the CDR3: TGCGCCAGCAGCTTGATGTGGGGGATATCCTACAATGAGCAGTTCTTC.

The chain recombines TRBV27 with TRBJ1-2, with 8 positions matching TRBD1. J lost 8 bases, V lost 3 bases, and 11 bases had no gene match. The CDR3 is 15 residues long. Germline lookup yields CDR1 MNHEY and CDR2 SMNVEV (reference sequence). CDR3 loop: CASSFGPGQEGGYTF. The CDR3 bases are TGTGCCAGCAGTTTCGGCCCGGGACAGGAGGGCGGCTACACCTTC.

Worth noting for this clone: The DNA is left out, because the CDR3 cannot be placed on it with certainty; the CDR3 is given as TCRdb lists it. V usage is TRBV6-1 and J usage is TRBJ2-5. CDR1 and CDR2 (germline): MNHNS, SASEGT. The CDR3 length is 14 residues, termini included. The CDR3 region is CASSDFSGPETQYF.

The chain combines TRBV7-8 with TRBJ2-7; the D gene is possibly TRBD1 (6 bases). This CDR3 is 15 amino acids long. V was shortened by 5 bases and J by 0 bases, with 14 bases between the two germline ends. Looked up from germline, CDR1 is SGHVS and CDR2 is FQNEAQ. The CDR3 spells CASSRTGPSSYEQYF. CDR3 DNA: TGTGCCAGCAGCCGAACAGGGCCCAGCTCCTACGAGCAGTACTTC.

The chain combines TRBV27 with TRBJ1-1; 12 bases align to TRBD1. CDR1 and CDR2 (germline): MNHEY, SMNVEV (reference sequence). This CDR3 has 16 amino acids. The ends lost 5 bases at V and 3 bases at J; junction bases unmatched: 7. The CDR3 DNA is TGTGCCAGCAGTAGAGGGACAGGGGGCATAGACACTGAAGCTTTCTTT. Its translation: CASSRGTGGIDTEAFF.

The gene calls are TRBV4-3 and TRBJ2-2, with no clear D. Per the germline V gene, CDR1 is LGHNA and CDR2 is YSLEER. V shed 1 base and J shed 4 bases, with 13 bases lying between them. The CDR3 totals 16 residues. The DNA of the CDR3 is TGCGCCAGCAGCCAAGTCCTCTCCCCGGCCACCGGGGAGCTGTTTTTT. Its protein product is CASSQVLSPATGELFF.

The chain is built from TRBV19 and TRBJ1-4; no reliable D call. CDR3 length equals 15 residues. Trimming cost V 4 bases and J 4 bases, with 13 bases left between them. From germline, CDR1 is LNHDA and CDR2 SQIVND (reference sequence). The CDR3 sequence: CASSTLGRLNEKLFF. CDR3 sequence (DNA): TGTGCCAGTAGTACTCTAGGACGGCTTAATGAAAAACTGTTTTTT.

The rearrangement joins TRBV25-1 to TRBJ1-4; D unresolved. Trimming took 1 base from V and 7 from J, leaving 10 bases between them. The CDR3 is 14 residues long. Per the germline V gene, CDR1 is MGHDK and CDR2 is SYGVNS. Here the CDR3 reads CASSESSLVEKLFF. The CDR3 DNA is TGTGCCAGCAGTGAATCCTCCCTGGTTGAAAAACTGTTTTTT.

The chain has TRBV2 and TRBJ1-5, with D hard to call. Trimming took 2 bases from V and 7 from J, leaving 15 bases between them. Germline CDR1 and CDR2: SNHLY and FYNNEI. The CDR3 spans 15 residues. CDR3 amino acids: CASSESPQARQPQHF. CDR3 bases: TGTGCCAGCAGTGAATCCCCCCAGGCTAGGCAGCCCCAGCATTTT.